This T cell receptor (beta chain) appears in the sequencing data of a study of post-analysis software for immune sequencing data (dated by TCRdb to between 2015 and 2017). Context from the whole study: Relapsing-remitting, secondary progressive and progressive-relapsing multiple sclerosis were recorded as disease courses, and subtype annotation was lacking for some patients. Patient repertoires were compared against 11 to 12 previously published healthy control repertoires from donors aged about 6 to 28 years. A subset of samples was prepared in parallel using single-end sample barcoding, then pooled and co-amplified after Illumina adapter ligation.

In the germline V gene, CDR1 corresponds to LGHNA and CDR2 to YSLEER. V and J lose 0 bases and 10 bases, and a span of 13 bases separates them. The CDR3 covers 15 residues, taking in both the cysteine and the phenylalanine. The entry retains the CDR3 DNA only, 45 bases that are in frame from base 1. A note on this clonotype: Which antigen it targets is not known. No per-base quality is available; no much larger clone lies one base away.

On the study overall, not on this receptor specifically: The control group was slightly older than the multiple sclerosis patient group. Direct clustering with F measure showed strong co-clustering of samples prepared in the same batch, prompting a batch-effect correction. Significantly higher frequencies in patients than in controls were found for several TRBV segments, including TRBV5-6, TRBV5-1 and TRBV20-1. Compared with controls, multiple sclerosis patients had significantly lower normalized Chao1 diversity, a finding suggesting substantial peripheral T-cell clonal expansion.

Library construction relied on PCR. Sequencer: Illumina HiSeq 2500. Unique molecular identifiers were incorporated into TCR beta cDNA libraries to reduce PCR and sequencing biases. Approximately 500,000 cDNA molecules were obtained for every 1 to 10 million input T cells, so each molecule roughly corresponded to one T cell. The patient libraries were prepared and sequenced with the same protocol used for the earlier healthy control dataset. Within a given batch, samples were prepared together, multiplexed and sequenced on the same HiSeq lane. As for the authors' bioinformatics: MIGEC handled the raw barcoded reads, throwing out single-read molecular identifier groups before consensus assembly and CDR3 extraction. Clonotype tables were post-analysed with VDJtools, and diversity was normalized by down-sampling all datasets to the smallest sample size. In repertoire overlap clustering, CDR3 amino acid sequences, but not nucleotide sequences, were matched to correct batch-related cross-sample contamination. TCRdb applied fastp at Q25 and MiXCR to the public reads, then kept only in-frame beta chains. Entries are consolidated by CDR3 protein sequence, retaining the most common genes and DNA. For this entry, the V and J calls and clone size follow TCRdb and not the study's own pipeline. The sample has 400,000 to 500,000 distinct CDR3 sequences on record, 39% of them singletons. The ten largest clones capture approximately 7.6% of the sample.

To demonstrate the VDJtools post-analysis software, TCR beta repertoires were profiled from the peripheral blood of about 13 young patients with multiple sclerosis. Multiple sclerosis patients were children and adolescents aged about 6 to 16 years. This receptor was obtained from a girl aged 2 to 9 with multiple sclerosis. The chain employs TRBV4-3 and TRBJ1-6, and TRBD1 may be the D gene, going by 5 matching bases. The sequenced sample was blood. The sequenced DNA is TGCGCCAGCAGCCAAGATCGGCAGGGCAGGTCACCCCTCCACTTT. Its product reads: CASSQDRQGRSPLHF.